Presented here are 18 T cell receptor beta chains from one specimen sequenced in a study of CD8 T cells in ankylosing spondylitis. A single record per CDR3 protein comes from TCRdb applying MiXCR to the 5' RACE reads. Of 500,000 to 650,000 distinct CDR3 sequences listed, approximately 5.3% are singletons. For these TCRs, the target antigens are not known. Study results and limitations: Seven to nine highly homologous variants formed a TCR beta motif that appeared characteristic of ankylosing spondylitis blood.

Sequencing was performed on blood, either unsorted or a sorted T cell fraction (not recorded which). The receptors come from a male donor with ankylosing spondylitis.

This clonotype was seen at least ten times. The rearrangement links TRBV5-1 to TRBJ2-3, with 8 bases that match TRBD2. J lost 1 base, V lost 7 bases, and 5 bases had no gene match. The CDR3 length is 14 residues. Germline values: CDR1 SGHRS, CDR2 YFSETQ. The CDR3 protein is CASYGGAGTDTQYF. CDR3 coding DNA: TGCGCCAGCTACGGGGGGGCCGGCACAGATACGCAGTATTTT.

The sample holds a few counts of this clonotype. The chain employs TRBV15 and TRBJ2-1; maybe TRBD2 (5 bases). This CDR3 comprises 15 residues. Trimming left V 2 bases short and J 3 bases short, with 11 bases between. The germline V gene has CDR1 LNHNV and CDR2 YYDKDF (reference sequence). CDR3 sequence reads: CATSRPSTNYNEQFF. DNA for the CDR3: TGTGCCACCAGCAGACCGTCGACTAACTACAATGAGCAGTTCTTC.

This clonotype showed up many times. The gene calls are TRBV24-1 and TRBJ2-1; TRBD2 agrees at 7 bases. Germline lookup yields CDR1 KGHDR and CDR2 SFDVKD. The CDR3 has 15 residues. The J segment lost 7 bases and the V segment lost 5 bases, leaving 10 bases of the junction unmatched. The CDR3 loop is CATSVRLADWNEQFF. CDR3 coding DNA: TGTGCCACCAGTGTCCGGCTAGCGGATTGGAATGAGCAGTTCTTC.

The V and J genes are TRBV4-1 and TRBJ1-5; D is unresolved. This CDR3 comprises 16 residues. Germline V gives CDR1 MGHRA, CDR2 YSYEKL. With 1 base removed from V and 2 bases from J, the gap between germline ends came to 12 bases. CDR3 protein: CASSQGRIYGNQPQHF. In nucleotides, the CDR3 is TGCGCCAGCAGCCAAGGACGGATATACGGCAATCAGCCCCAGCATTTT.

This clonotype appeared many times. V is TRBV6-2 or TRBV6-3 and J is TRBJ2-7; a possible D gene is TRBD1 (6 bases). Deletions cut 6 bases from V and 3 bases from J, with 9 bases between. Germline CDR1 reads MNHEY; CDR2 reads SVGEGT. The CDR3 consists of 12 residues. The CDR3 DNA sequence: TGTGCCAGCAGACAGGGAATCTACGAGCAGTACTTC. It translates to CASRQGIYEQYF.

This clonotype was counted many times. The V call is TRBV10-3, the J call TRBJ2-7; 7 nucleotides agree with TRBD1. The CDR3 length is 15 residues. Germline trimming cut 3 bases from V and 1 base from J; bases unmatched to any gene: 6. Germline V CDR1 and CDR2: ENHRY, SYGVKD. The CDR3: CAISDPSGQSYEQYF. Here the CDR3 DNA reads TGTGCCATCAGTGATCCTTCGGGACAGTCCTACGAGCAGTACTTC.

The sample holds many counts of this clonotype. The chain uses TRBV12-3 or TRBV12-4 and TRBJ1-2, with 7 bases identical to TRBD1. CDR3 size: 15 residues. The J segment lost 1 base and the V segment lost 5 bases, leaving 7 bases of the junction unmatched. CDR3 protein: CASSPAGTVNYGYTF. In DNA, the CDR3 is TGTGCCAGCAGTCCTGCCGGGACAGTTAACTATGGCTACACCTTC.

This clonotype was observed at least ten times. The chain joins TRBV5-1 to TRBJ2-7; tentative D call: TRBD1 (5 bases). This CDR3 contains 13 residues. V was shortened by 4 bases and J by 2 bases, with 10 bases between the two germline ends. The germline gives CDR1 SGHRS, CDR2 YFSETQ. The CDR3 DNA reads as TGCGCCAGCAGCAGGGGTCCCACCTACGAGCAGTACTTC. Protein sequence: CASSRGPTYEQYF.

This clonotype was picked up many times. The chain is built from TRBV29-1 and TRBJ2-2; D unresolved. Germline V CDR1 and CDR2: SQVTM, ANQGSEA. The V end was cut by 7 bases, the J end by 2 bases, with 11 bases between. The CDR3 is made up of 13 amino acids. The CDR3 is CSGFWLNTGELFF. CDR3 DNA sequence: TGCAGCGGCTTTTGGCTCAACACCGGGGAGCTGTTTTTT.

Here the CDR3 reads CASSFGLASQETQYF. DNA for the CDR3: TGCGCCAGCAGCTTCGGGCTAGCGTCACAAGAGACCCAGTACTTC. The chain couples TRBV5-1 to TRBJ2-5, with a possible D match to TRBD2 (6 bases). This CDR3 has 15 residues. Germline V CDR1 and CDR2: SGHRS, YFSETQ. Trimming stripped 2 bases from V and 2 bases from J, with 13 bases between.

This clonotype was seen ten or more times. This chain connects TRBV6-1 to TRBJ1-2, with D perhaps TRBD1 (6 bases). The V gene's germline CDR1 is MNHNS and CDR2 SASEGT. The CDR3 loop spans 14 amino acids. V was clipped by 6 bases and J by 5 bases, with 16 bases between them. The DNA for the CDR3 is TGTGCCAGCAGACAGGGTGGGAGAGTTTATGGCTACACCTTC. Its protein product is CASRQGGRVYGYTF.

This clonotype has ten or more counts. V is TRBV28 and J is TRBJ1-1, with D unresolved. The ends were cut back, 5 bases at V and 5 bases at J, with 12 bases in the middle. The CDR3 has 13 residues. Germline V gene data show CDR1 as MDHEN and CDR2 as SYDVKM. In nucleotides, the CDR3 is TGTGCCAGCAGTAGGAGTCCGGAAACTGAAGCTTTCTTT. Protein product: CASSRSPETEAFF.

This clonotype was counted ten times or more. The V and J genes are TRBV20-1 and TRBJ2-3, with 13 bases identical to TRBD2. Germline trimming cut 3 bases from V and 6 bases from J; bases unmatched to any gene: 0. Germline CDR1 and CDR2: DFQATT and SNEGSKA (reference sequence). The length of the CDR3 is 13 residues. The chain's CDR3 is CSARTSGRDTQYF. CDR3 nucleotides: TGCAGTGCTAGGACTAGCGGGAGGGATACGCAGTATTTT.

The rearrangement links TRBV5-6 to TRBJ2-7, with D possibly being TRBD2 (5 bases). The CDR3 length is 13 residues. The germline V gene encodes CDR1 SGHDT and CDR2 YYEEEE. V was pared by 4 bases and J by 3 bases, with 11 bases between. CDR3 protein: CASSITGNYEQYF. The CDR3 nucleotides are TGTGCCAGCAGCATCACCGGGAACTACGAGCAGTACTTC. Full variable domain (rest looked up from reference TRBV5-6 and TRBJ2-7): DAGVTQSPTHLIKTRGQQVTLRCSPKSGHDTVSWYQQALGQGPQFIFQYYEEEERQRGNFPDRFSGHQFPNYSSELNVNALLLGDSALYLCASSITGNYEQYFGPGTRLTVT.

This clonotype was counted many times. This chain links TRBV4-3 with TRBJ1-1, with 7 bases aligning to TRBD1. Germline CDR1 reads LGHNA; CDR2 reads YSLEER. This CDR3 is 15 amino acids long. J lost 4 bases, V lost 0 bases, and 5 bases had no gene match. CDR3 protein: CASSQDGAGGTEAFF. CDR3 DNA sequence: TGCGCCAGCAGCCAAGATGGGGCAGGGGGCACTGAAGCTTTCTTT.

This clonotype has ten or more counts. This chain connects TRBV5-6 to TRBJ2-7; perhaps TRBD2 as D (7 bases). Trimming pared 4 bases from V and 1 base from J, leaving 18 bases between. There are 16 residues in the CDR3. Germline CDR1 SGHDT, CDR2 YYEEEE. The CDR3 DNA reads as TGTGCCAGCAGCCAGGTAGGGGGGGCACCTTCCTACGAGCAGTACTTC. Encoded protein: CASSQVGGAPSYEQYF.

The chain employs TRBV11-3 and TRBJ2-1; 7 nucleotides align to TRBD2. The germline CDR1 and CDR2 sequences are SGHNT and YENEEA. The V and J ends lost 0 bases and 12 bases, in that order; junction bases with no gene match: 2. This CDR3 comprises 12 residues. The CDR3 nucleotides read TGTGCCAGCAGCTTAGAGGGGGGGTCGCAGTTCTTC. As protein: CASSLEGGSQFF. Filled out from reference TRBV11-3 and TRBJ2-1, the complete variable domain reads EAGVVQSPRYKIIEKKQPVAFWCNPISGHNTLYWYLQNLGQGPELLIRYENEEAVDDSQLPKDRFSAERLKGVDSTLKIQPAELGDSAVYLCASSLEGGSQFFGPGTRLTVL.

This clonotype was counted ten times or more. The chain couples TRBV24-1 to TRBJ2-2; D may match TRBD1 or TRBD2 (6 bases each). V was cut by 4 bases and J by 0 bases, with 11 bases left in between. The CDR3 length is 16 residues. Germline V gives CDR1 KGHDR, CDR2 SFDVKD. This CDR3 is CATSEIRGPNTGELFF. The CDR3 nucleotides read TGTGCCACCAGTGAAATCCGGGGGCCGAACACCGGGGAGCTGTTTTTT.